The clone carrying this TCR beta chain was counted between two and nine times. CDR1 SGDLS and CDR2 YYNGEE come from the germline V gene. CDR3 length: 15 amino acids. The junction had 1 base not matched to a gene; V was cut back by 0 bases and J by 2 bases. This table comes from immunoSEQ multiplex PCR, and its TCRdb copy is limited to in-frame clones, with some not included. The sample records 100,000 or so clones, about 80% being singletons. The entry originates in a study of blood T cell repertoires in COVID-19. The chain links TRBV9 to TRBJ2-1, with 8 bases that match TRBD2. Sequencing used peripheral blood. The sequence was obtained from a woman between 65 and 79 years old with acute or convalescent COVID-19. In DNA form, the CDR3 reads TGTGCCAGCAGCGTAGCGGGGGGGCCCTACAATGAGCAGTTCTTC. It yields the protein CASSVAGGPYNEQFF.